These T cell receptor beta chains were read from a single sample in a study of blood T cell repertoires in COVID-19. Some clones are missing from TCRdb's copy, which holds only in-frame ones; the method was immunoSEQ multiplex PCR. The sample comprises some 100,000 clones, 75% to 90% of which are singletons, and more than 1.5% rests with the top ten. Sequencing was carried out using peripheral blood. The receptor source for this set is a woman aged 70-85 years with active or convalescent COVID-19. Each CDR3 is given with its conserved first and last residue. Fields, in order: V gene, D gene, clone size, J gene, CDR3 DNA, CDR3 protein. A D gene is named only where the DNA matches it firmly. Clone size appears in some rows only: once, few, many, or a class for an expanded clone.

>TRBV18|NA|NA|TRBJ2-1
TGTGCCAGCTCACCAAGGTCCCCAGCGCCAGACAATGAGCAGTTCTTC
CASSPRSPAPDNEQFF
>TRBV30|NA|once|TRBJ2-5
TGTGCCTGGAGCGACGACTGGCAGCAAGAGACCCAGTACTTC
CAWSDDWQQETQYF
>TRBV15|NA|NA|TRBJ2-3
TGTGCCACCAGCTCGATCCCGGCAGATACGCAGTATTTT
CATSSIPADTQYF
>TRBV4-2|TRBD1|few|TRBJ1-6
TGTGCCAGCAGCCAAGACCGATTAAACAGGGGGAGCTCCTATAATTCACCCCTCCACTTT
CASSQDRLNRGSSYNSPLHF
>TRBV12-3/TRBV12-4|NA|NA|TRBJ1-2
TGTGCCAGCAGTTCGGACAGTAACTATGGCTACACCTTC
CASSSDSNYGYTF
>TRBV5-1|NA|NA|TRBJ2-4
TGCGCCAGCAGCTCCCAGGGGTCCCACAACATTCAGTACTTC
CASSSQGSHNIQYF
>TRBV7-2|TRBD2|NA|TRBJ2-3
TGTGCCAGCAGCTTAGCAAGCGGGGGGTTAGATACGCAGTATTTT
CASSLASGGLDTQYF
>TRBV19|NA|NA|TRBJ1-6
TGTGCCAGTACCTCCGGACAGCGCAATTCACCCCTCCACTTT
CASTSGQRNSPLHF
>TRBV19|NA|NA|TRBJ2-7
TGTGCCAGTAGTCTGGGACATTCCGACGAGCAGTACTTC
CASSLGHSDEQYF
>TRBV18|TRBD2|NA|TRBJ2-7
TGTGCCAGCTCACCACTAACTAGCGGGAGCTACGAGCAGTACTTC
CASSPLTSGSYEQYF
>TRBV18|NA|NA|TRBJ1-1
TGTGCCAGCTCCGGCTCGGGAGGCCCGAACACTGAAGCTTTCTTT
CASSGSGGPNTEAFF
>TRBV25-1|NA|few|TRBJ1-6
TGTGCCAGCAGTGAATACTCCGGGGATAATTCACCCCTCCACTTT
CASSEYSGDNSPLHF
>TRBV9|NA|NA|TRBJ2-1
TGTGCCAGCAGCGGCGCTAAGACACAGGGTTACAATGAGCAGTTCTTC
CASSGAKTQGYNEQFF
>TRBV10-3|NA|NA|TRBJ1-2
TGTGCCATCAGTGAGGACGGGTTGGATGGCTACACCTTC
CAISEDGLDGYTF
>TRBV7-3|TRBD2|NA|TRBJ2-3
TGTGCCAGCAGCCAAGGGGTGTTGCGGGGGTCGGGAACAGATACGCAGTATTTT
CASSQGVLRGSGTDTQYF
>TRBV7-9|TRBD1|NA|TRBJ1-2
TGTGCCAGCAGCGATAGGACAGGGGTGGACTATGGCTACACCTTC
CASSDRTGVDYGYTF
>TRBV4-3|TRBD2|NA|TRBJ2-7
TGCGCCAGCAGCCAAGGGGCGGCGGGGGGGACCTACGAGCAGTACTTC
CASSQGAAGGTYEQYF
>TRBV15|NA|NA|TRBJ1-5
TGTGCCACCAGCAGCGGTAACCGGGACATGACCCAGCATTTT
CATSSGNRDMTQHF
>TRBV10-3|NA|NA|TRBJ2-7
TGTGCCATCCTGGACACGAGCTCCTACGAGCAGTACTTC
CAILDTSSYEQYF
>TRBV6-2/TRBV6-3|NA|NA|TRBJ1-5
TGTGCCAGCAGTGAGACAGGCAGGGCTCAGCCCCAGCATTTT
CASSETGRAQPQHF
>TRBV27|TRBD1|few|TRBJ2-1
TGTGCCAGCAGTTTCCGACAGGGGGCGAGGGTGAGTGAGCAGTTCTTC
CASSFRQGARVSEQFF
>TRBV10-2|NA|NA|TRBJ2-6
TGCGCCAGCAGAAGCAGCGCCTCTGGGGCCAACGTCCTGACTTTC
CASRSSASGANVLTF